One T cell receptor beta chain is described in this entry. The target of this receptor is not known. Base qualities are not at hand, and no much larger clone is one base apart. Via the germline V gene (reference sequence), CDR1 is LNHDA and CDR2 SQIVND. There are 16 amino acids in the CDR3, from cysteine to phenylalanine inclusive. Of all the DNA, just the CDR3 is kept, 48 bases in frame from base 1. Trimming takes 5 bases off V and 5 bases off J; junction bases not matched to a gene: 9. The method was the immunoSEQ multiplex PCR assay. Sourced from immuneACCESS, this table was stored by TCRdb with only in-frame sequences that have V and J called. A share of the clones is absent; for the studies checked, an unresolved V gene accounts for under half, and the remainder has no known explanation. For this sample there are 120,000 or so clones; around nine tenths appear just once. The ten top clones hold more than 2% of the sample.

This specimen belongs to a study of control samples from healthy donors and cancer patients (dated by TCRdb to 2020 to 2022). The sequenced material came from blood. Rearrangement joined TRBV19 to TRBJ2-5, and 12 bases in between align with TRBD1. This sequence was found in a man between 18 and 29 years old in good health. The CDR3 reads CASSGTGTGGAETQYF. The sequenced DNA: TGTGCCAGTAGTGGAACCGGGACAGGGGGCGCGGAGACCCAGTACTTC. With all but the CDR3 taken from the reference TRBV19 and TRBJ2-5 genes, the full variable domain is: DGGITQSPKYLFRKEGQNVTLSCEQNLNHDAMYWYRQDPGQGLRLIYYSQIVNDFQKGDIAEGYSVSREKKESFPLTVTSAQKNPTAFYLCASSGTGTGGAETQYFGPGTRLLVL.